What follows is one TCR beta chain and its context. Its antigen specificity is not known. No much larger clonotype is one base removed from it; base qualities were not supplied. This record belongs to a study of graft-versus-host responses after intestinal transplantation (dated by TCRdb to about 2021). At the level of the whole study: The transplants that recipients received were multivisceral, liver-intestinal, or isolated intestinal. The cohort enrolled about 23 intestinal transplant recipients, one of whom was a retransplant, and a few patients without pretransplant specimens were excluded. To identify alloreactive clones, pre-transplant mixed lymphocyte reaction products were sequenced and then compared with unstimulated pre-transplant donor and recipient T cells. Every recipient was given anti-thymocyte globulin induction, followed by roughly 3 years of maintenance tacrolimus and steroids. Donor T cell macrochimerism was defined as a peak of at least 4% donor T cells among recipient peripheral blood mononuclear cells. Graft-versus-host and host-versus-graft alloreactive T cell clones were tracked in the graft, circulation and bone marrow after intestinal transplantation using bulk TCR-beta CDR3 sequencing. Rather than being sequenced by the commercial service, samples from three later patients were sequenced in-house on an Illumina MiSeq and processed with MiXCR.

The protocol used for the library was the immunoSEQ multiplex PCR assay. High-throughput TCR-beta CDR3 sequencing of genomic DNA from most patients was performed by Adaptive Biotechnologies. On the authors' methods: Adaptive's ImmunoSEQ software supplied the TCR sequencing data for 15 to 20 patients, while MiXCR and VDJtools were used to process a few other patients. Because the origin of CDR3 nucleotide sequences shared between donor and recipient could not be assigned, those sequences were removed. To be classed as alloreactive, a clone needed at least 2-fold expansion over unstimulated cells and a minimum CFSE-low frequency of 0.002% (template counts) or 0.001% (read counts). Clones were considered mappable if detected in sequenced pre-transplant spleen, lymph node, or MLR CFSE-low populations of the donor or recipient. The cumulative frequency of alloreactive clones was calculated as a percentage of all sequences, weighted by copy number. Entries here come from immuneACCESS through TCRdb and include only in-frame sequences with V and J called. Some clones fail to appear in such tables; in the studies checked, an unresolved V gene covers under half of the shortfall, and the cause of the remainder is unknown. From that table come the V and J calls and clone size; the DNA was used to work out D and trimming. For this sample the table gives just under 65,000 clones, of which about 89% were detected only once. The top ten hold more than 1.5% of the sample.

Intraepithelial and lamina propria lymphocytes were isolated from graft specimens using dithiothreitol, EDTA incubations and collagenase D digestion. Serial intestinal graft biopsy specimens collected up to 600 days after transplant underwent bulk TCR-beta sequencing. Study-level results and caveats: Peak levels of circulating GvH clones were associated with declines in HvG clones early after transplant. GvH clones were detected in recipient bone marrow, and some of these GvH clones were observed earlier in ileal mucosa or blood, consistent with an intestinal mucosal origin. The conclusions were limited by the relatively low number and heterogeneity of the intestinal transplant patients. In patients with donor T cell macrochimerism, the allografts had high GvH to HvG T cell clonal ratios.

The CDR3 goes from the cysteine to the phenylalanine over 14 residues. Of all the DNA, just the CDR3 is kept, 42 bases in frame from base 1. The input for sequencing was ileum tissue, taken 350 to 400 days after transplant. This sequence originates from a human patient who received an intestinal transplant, so some T cells may come from the graft donor. Recombination joined TRBV12-2 with TRBJ2-5; the table gives TRBD2 as D, unverified against the DNA. The J call may be mistaken, given a closer DNA end match to TRBJ2-7. TRBV12-2 is a pseudogene. The CDR3 region has the sequence CAIGGGRPNYEQYF. In nucleotides, the sequence is TGTGCAATAGGCGGGGGTAGGCCCAACTACGAGCAGTACTTC.